The 18 T cell receptor beta chains given below trace back to one sample, sequenced in a study of cytomegalovirus exposure and HLA in healthy donors. The PCR employed 60 Vbeta primers together with 13 Jbeta primers. Libraries were prepared by immunoSEQ multiplex PCR; TCRdb keeps only in-frame clonotypes and omits some of them. Of more than 140,000 clones listed, about 75% were seen once; the top ten hold about 0.62%. Sequenced material: PBMCs. The receptors derive from a male donor in good health and CMV-seronegative.

The table lists this clone with a few counts. The J gene is TRBJ1-2, the V gene TRBV5-1; weak D call: TRBD1 (5 bases). CDR1 and CDR2 (germline): SGHRS, YFSETQ. CDR3 length: 13 amino acids. Trimming left V 7 bases short and J 4 bases short, with 14 bases between. CDR3 DNA sequence: TGCGCCAGCGGGCCACCCAGGGTCTATGGCTACACCTTC. Encoded protein: CASGPPRVYGYTF.

This chain connects TRBV7-2 to TRBJ1-5; the D gene is possibly TRBD1 (5 bases). This CDR3 has 14 amino acids. The germline V and J ends were trimmed by 5 bases and 5 bases, with 13 bases remaining between them. Germline V gene data show CDR1 as SGHTA and CDR2 as FQGNSA. The CDR3 loop is CASSDGGGYQPQHF. CDR3 DNA sequence: TGTGCCAGCAGCGACGGCGGGGGGTATCAGCCCCAGCATTTT.

This clone was picked up one time. The CDR3 region has the DNA TGTGCCAGCAGCCTCCAGGGACAGAACACAGATACGCAGTATTTT. Its translation: CASSLQGQNTDTQYF. The rearrangement links TRBV7-6 to TRBJ2-3; 7 bases agree with TRBD1. Germline values: CDR1 SGHVS, CDR2 FNYEAQ. Trimming cost V 5 bases and J 2 bases; bases outside gene matches: 7. The CDR3 contains 15 residues.

The gene calls are TRBV27 and TRBJ1-1; D remains unclear. This CDR3 comprises 13 residues. The V gene's germline CDR1 is MNHEY and CDR2 SMNVEV (reference sequence). The V end lost 8 bases, the J end lost 3 bases, and 13 bases lay between the germline ends. The CDR3 DNA reads as TGTGCCAGCGGTTGGGCAGCCTACACTGAAGCTTTCTTT. Protein product: CASGWAAYTEAFF.

This chain links TRBV18 with TRBJ2-2, with a tentative D call TRBD1 (5 bases). Germline V CDR1 and CDR2: KGHSH, LQKENI. Trimming took off 3 bases at V and 3 bases at J, with 11 bases between the two ends. This CDR3 contains 15 residues. The CDR3 nucleotides are TGTGCCAGCTCACCTGAACAGGACGACACCGGGGAGCTGTTTTTT. This gives the protein CASSPEQDDTGELFF.

This clone was seen just once. The J gene is TRBJ1-5, the V gene TRBV15; the D gene is possibly TRBD1 (6 bases). The CDR3 covers 17 residues. V gave up 1 base and J gave up 2 bases, with 15 bases separating them. The germline V gene encodes CDR1 LNHNV and CDR2 YYDKDF (reference sequence). CDR3 DNA: TGTGCCACCAGCAGAGGGTTGCAGGGGCAGGGCAATCAGCCCCAGCATTTT. As protein: CATSRGLQGQGNQPQHF.

A single count supports this clone. The chain has TRBV5-1 and TRBJ2-5, with 7 bases matching TRBD1. Germline assignment: CDR1 SGHRS and CDR2 YFSETQ. This CDR3 contains 14 residues. Trimming removed 4 bases from V and 1 base from J; junction bases left unmatched: 4. In DNA, the CDR3 is TGCGCCAGCAGCGTAGGGGACAGCCAAGAGACCCAGTACTTC. Translation gives CASSVGDSQETQYF. Using reference TRBV5-1 and TRBJ2-5 for the parts outside the CDR3, the full variable domain is KAGVTQTPRYLIKTRGQQVTLSCSPISGHRSVSWYQQTPGQGLQFLFEYFSETQRNKGNFPGRFSGRQFSNSRSEMNVSTLELGDSALYLCASSVGDSQETQYFGPGTRLLVL.

The chain recombines TRBV29-1 with TRBJ2-1, with 12 bases identical to TRBD2. CDR1 is SQVTM and CDR2 is ANQGSEA in the germline V gene. J lost 6 bases, V lost 1 base, and 13 bases had no gene match. CDR3 length: 18 residues. The CDR3 DNA sequence: TGCAGCGTTGAAGCGATACAGGAGACTAGCGGGAGCGGCAATGAGCAGTTCTTC. Its protein is CSVEAIQETSGSGNEQFF.

V gene TRBV5-1 combines with J gene TRBJ1-6; TRBD1 agrees at 8 bases. Germline CDR1 SGHRS, CDR2 YFSETQ. The CDR3 spans 14 residues. Trimming at V came to 2 bases and at J to 7 bases, leaving 2 bases not matched to a gene. The CDR3 bases are TGCGCCAGCAGCTTACAGGGGGAAAATTCACCCCTCCACTTT. It is translated as CASSLQGENSPLHF.

The sample holds a few counts of this clone. This rearrangement joins TRBV18 to TRBJ2-7; 8 nucleotides match TRBD1. The germline V gene encodes CDR1 KGHSH and CDR2 LQKENI. The J segment lost 2 bases and the V segment lost 6 bases, leaving 6 bases of the junction unmatched. The CDR3 is made up of 14 amino acids. CDR3 coding DNA: TGTGCCAGCTCCCCGGGACAGGAGACCTACGAGCAGTACTTC. Translated, it gives CASSPGQETYEQYF. Looking up the rest from reference TRBV18 and TRBJ2-7 gives the full variable domain: NAGVMQNPRHLVRRRGQEARLRCSPMKGHSHVYWYRQLPEEGLKFMVYLQKENIIDESGMPKERFSAEFPKEGPSILRIQQVVRGDSAAYFCASSPGQETYEQYFGPGTRLTVT.

Regarding this clone: The germline gene is not matched at one end of the junction; a read error may be the cause. This chain links TRBV7-9 with TRBJ2-7; TRBD1 agrees at 11 bases. The CDR3 totals 18 residues. The germline V gene has CDR1 SEHNR and CDR2 FQNEAQ (reference sequence). CDR3 sequence reads: CSSSSEIFRTGGRYEQYF. CDR3 sequence (DNA): TGTTCCAGCAGCAGCGAGATTTTCCGGACAGGGGGCCGCTACGAGCAGTACTTC.

The rearrangement links TRBV5-1 to TRBJ2-5, with D tentatively TRBD1 (5 bases). Germline lookup yields CDR1 SGHRS and CDR2 YFSETQ. The CDR3 runs 15 residues. Trimming cost V 0 bases and J 2 bases, with 11 bases left between them. CDR3 in amino acids: CASSLGQIKQETQYF. CDR3 bases: TGCGCCAGCAGCTTGGGACAGATCAAACAAGAGACCCAGTACTTC.

V usage is TRBV6-6 and J usage is TRBJ2-1; 7 bases agree with TRBD2. The length of the CDR3 is 15 residues. V shed 6 bases, J shed 7 bases, and the junction held 12 bases outside the gene matches. Germline V gene data show CDR1 as MNHNY and CDR2 as SVGAGI (reference sequence). The CDR3 is CASSPYGAGENEQFF. The CDR3 nucleotides are TGTGCCAGCAGCCCCTACGGGGCGGGGGAAAATGAGCAGTTCTTC.

J is TRBJ1-2 and V is TRBV6-1; D unclear. V gave up 2 bases and J gave up 5 bases, with 18 bases separating them. In germline, CDR1 is MNHNS, CDR2 SASEGT. The CDR3 extends over 16 amino acids. The CDR3 DNA is TGTGCCAGCAGTGAATGGGTTTCGGAGGGTCGGTATGGCTACACCTTC. Amino acids: CASSEWVSEGRYGYTF.

The CDR3 coding sequence is TGCGCCAGCAGTGGGTCGACAGGGGGCAATCAGCCCCAGCATTTT. Translating gives CASSGSTGGNQPQHF. The gene calls are TRBV10-2 and TRBJ1-5, with TRBD1 matching 8 bases. J gave up 2 bases and V 4 bases, and 4 bases lay outside the gene matches. Germline V gives CDR1 WSHSY, CDR2 SAAADI. CDR3 length: 15 residues.

The chain has TRBV9 and TRBJ2-7; TRBD2 agrees at 8 bases. CDR1 and CDR2 (germline): SGDLS, YYNGEE. Germline trimming cut 4 bases from V and 3 bases from J; bases unmatched to any gene: 9. This CDR3 is built from 15 residues. CDR3 loop: CASSPSGTSSYEQYF. CDR3 DNA sequence: TGTGCCAGCAGCCCCTCCGGGACTAGTAGCTACGAGCAGTACTTC. The variable domain in full, with the rest retrieved from reference TRBV9 and TRBJ2-7, is DSGVTQTPKHLITATGQRVTLRCSPRSGDLSVYWYQQSLDQGLQFLIQYYNGEERAKGNILERFSAQQFPDLHSELNLSSLELGDSALYFCASSPSGTSSYEQYFGPGTRLTVT.

V is TRBV7-8 and J is TRBJ1-1, with TRBD1 as a possible D gene (6 bases). V was pared by 6 bases and J by 1 base, with 15 bases between. The CDR3 length is 15 residues. Looked up from germline, CDR1 is SGHVS and CDR2 is FQNEAQ. CDR3 DNA: TGTGCCAGCAGGAAAACACAGGGACCGAACACTGAAGCTTTCTTT. Its translation: CASRKTQGPNTEAFF.

The CDR3 protein is CASSQGGGEAFF. The DNA of the CDR3 is TGTGCCAGCAGCCAGGGGGGAGGTGAAGCTTTCTTT. The J gene is TRBJ1-1, the V gene TRBV6-5; 7 bases fit TRBD1. J was trimmed by 7 bases and V by 6 bases; bases with no gene match: 5. Germline values: CDR1 MNHEY, CDR2 SVGAGI. The length of the CDR3 is 12 residues.